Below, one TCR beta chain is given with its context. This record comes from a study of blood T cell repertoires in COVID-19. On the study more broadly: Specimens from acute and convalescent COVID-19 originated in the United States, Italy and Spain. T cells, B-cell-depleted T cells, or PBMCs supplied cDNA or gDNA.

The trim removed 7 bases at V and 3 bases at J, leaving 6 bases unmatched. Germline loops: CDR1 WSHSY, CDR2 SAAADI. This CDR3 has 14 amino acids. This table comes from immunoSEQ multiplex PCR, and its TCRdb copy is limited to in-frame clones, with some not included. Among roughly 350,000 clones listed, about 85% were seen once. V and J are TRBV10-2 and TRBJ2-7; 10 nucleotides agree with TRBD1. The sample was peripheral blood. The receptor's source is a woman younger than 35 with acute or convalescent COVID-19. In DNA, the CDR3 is TGCGCCAGCAACGACCGGGACAGGGGCTACGAGCAGTACTTC. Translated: CASNDRDRGYEQYF.